The T cell receptor (beta chain) described here comes from a study of cytomegalovirus exposure and HLA in healthy donors. Study-level points and caveats: Upon later analysis, TCR association rates were observed to vary by HLA locus, being highest for DRB1 and lowest for HLA-C. Rarity characterized most TCR sequences, yet some public TCRs appeared in many donors. V- and J-gene trimming of TCR beta was linked (in a later analysis) to a missense DCLRE1C variant.

Remarks on this clone: The antigen remains undetermined.

Donors were nominally healthy when sampled, though unrecorded immune exposures were likely. Germline trimming cut 2 bases from V and 0 bases from J; bases unmatched to any gene: 5. Germline V gene sequence: CDR1 MRHNA, CDR2 SNTAGT. The CDR3 contains 16 residues. The PCR was carried out with 60 Vbeta primers and 13 Jbeta primers. The table came from immunoSEQ multiplex PCR; TCRdb's copy has only in-frame clones and leaves some out. Among over 100,000 clones listed, roughly 73% were seen once. V usage is TRBV6-4 and J usage is TRBJ2-7, with 9 bases matching TRBD1. Sequencing used PBMCs. The source of this sequence is a male donor in good health and CMV-seronegative. This chain's CDR3 is CASSDQGQGSSYEQYF. The CDR3 nucleotides read TGTGCCAGCAGTGACCAGGGACAGGGAAGCTCCTACGAGCAGTACTTC.